This T cell receptor beta chain was sequenced for a study of long-term antiretroviral therapy in people with HIV. Study results and limitations: ART adherence was not documented, and neither viral resistance nor therapy changes had any data. Diversity increased after ART yet remained lower than in transplant donor controls.

The CDR3 spans 15 residues. The V and J ends lost 4 bases and 5 bases, in that order; junction bases with no gene match: 5. Germline V gene data show CDR1 as SEHNR and CDR2 as FQNEAQ (reference sequence). Every donor had one or more pre-ART and two or more post-ART PBMC samples. Each HIV participant was treated in the United States. Points on this clone: The antigen remains undetermined.

With survey level as its setting, the immunoSEQ assay was v3.0. Clones were sequenced by immunoSEQ multiplex PCR, and TCRdb holds only the in-frame ones, with some missing. Of 25,000 or so clones listed, 80% to 90% are singletons. The rearrangement links TRBV7-9 to TRBJ2-1; TRBD2 agrees at 10 bases. This clonotype originated in a man in his late teens or twenties with HIV. The starting material was unsorted PBMCs, obtained 3 years after starting antiretroviral therapy. The CDR3 DNA follows: TGTGCCAGCAGCTACGGGACTAGCGTAAACAATGAGCAGTTCTTC. Translated, it gives CASSYGTSVNNEQFF.